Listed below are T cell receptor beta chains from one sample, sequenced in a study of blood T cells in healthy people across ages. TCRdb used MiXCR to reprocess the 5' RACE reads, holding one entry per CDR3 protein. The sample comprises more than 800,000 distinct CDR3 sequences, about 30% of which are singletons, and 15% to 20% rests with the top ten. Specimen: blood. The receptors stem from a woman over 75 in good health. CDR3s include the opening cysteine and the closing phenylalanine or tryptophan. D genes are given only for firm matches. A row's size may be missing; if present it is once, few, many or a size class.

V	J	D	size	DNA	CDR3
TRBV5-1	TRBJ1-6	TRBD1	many	TGCGCCAGCAGCAATACCCCGGGACAGAATTCACCCCTCCACTTT	CASSNTPGQNSPLHF
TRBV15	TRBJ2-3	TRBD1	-	TGTGCCACCAGCAGGCCTGCACAGGGGAGAGCAGATACGCAGTATTTT	CATSRPAQGRADTQYF
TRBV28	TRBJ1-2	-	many	TGTGCCAGCAGCGTAAACTATGGCTACACCTTC	CASSVNYGYTF
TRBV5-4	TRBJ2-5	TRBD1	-	TGTGCCAGCACCCCGGCACCGGGACAGCAGAAACAAGAGAGCCAGTACTTC	CASTPAPGQQKQESQYF
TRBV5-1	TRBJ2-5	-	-	TGCGCCAGCAGCTTGGAGACAGGAGTCTTCCAAGAGACCCAGTACTTC	CASSLETGVFQETQYF
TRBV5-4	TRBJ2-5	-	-	TGTGCCAGCAGCCGCACCGCGGAGACCCAGTACTTC	CASSRTAETQYF
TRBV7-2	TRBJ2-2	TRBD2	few	TGTGCCAGCAGCTTAAGACTAGCGGGGACGAACACCGGGGAGCTGTTTTTT	CASSLRLAGTNTGELFF
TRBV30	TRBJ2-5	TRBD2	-	TGTGCCTGGAGTGTACTCGGGGGGATATCCTACAATGAGCAGTACTTC	CAWSVLGGISYNEQYF
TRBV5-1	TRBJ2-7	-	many	TGCGCCAGCAGATCAATGGAGGGCGTAGGCTACGAGCAGTACTTC	CASRSMEGVGYEQYF
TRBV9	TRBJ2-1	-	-	TGTGCCGGCAGCGTAGGGCTGGGGTCCTACAATGAGCAGTTCTTC	CAGSVGLGSYNEQFF
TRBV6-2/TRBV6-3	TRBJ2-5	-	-	TGTGCCAGCAGCCCCAGGGGCGGACTACCACAAGAGACCCAGTACTTC	CASSPRGGLPQETQYF
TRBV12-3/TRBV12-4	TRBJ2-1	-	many	TGTGCCAGCACCCCCCTGGGGGGCCACGGAGGTGAGCAGTTCTTC	CASTPLGGHGGEQFF
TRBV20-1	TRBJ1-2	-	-	TGCAGTGCTAGAGATAATCGGGGAAATGGCTACACCTTC	CSARDNRGNGYTF
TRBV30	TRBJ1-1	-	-	TGTGCCTGGAGTGCCGGGTTAGTTGAAGCTTTCTTT	CAWSAGLVEAFF
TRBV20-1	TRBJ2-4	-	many	TGCAGTGCTAGCCTAGCTGACAACATTCAGTACTTC	CSASLADNIQYF
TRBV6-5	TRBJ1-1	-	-	TGTGCCAGCAGTTACGATCTCGGACAGTACGAAGCTTTCTTT	CASSYDLGQYEAFF
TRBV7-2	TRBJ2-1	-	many	TGTGCCAGCAGCCCCCAACCGGGGAGGGGGATCAATGAGCAGTTCTTC	CASSPQPGRGINEQFF
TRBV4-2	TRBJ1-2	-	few	TGTGCCAGCAGCCAAGGGGCCGCACGGGGGCAGAGTGGCTACACCTTC	CASSQGAARGQSGYTF
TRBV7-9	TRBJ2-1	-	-	TGTGCCAGCAGCTTATCCCCTCCACTCGAGCAGTTCTTC	CASSLSPPLEQFF
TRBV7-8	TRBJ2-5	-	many	TGTGCCAGCAGCTCAGCATGGGGGGAGACCCAGTACTTC	CASSSAWGETQYF
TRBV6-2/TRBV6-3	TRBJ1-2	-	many	TGTGCCAGCAACCAAGTCCCGACGCCAGGATCCTATGGCTACACCTTC	CASNQVPTPGSYGYTF
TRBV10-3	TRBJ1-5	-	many	TGTGCCATCGGGAAGGAGGGCAATCAGCCCCAGCATTTT	CAIGKEGNQPQHF
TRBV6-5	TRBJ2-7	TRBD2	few	TGTGCCAGCAGTTACTCGAAACTAGCGGCGAGAGGGTGGTCCTACGAGCAGTACTTC	CASSYSKLAARGWSYEQYF
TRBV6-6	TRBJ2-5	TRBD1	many	TGTGCCAGCACTCCAGGGGGACAAGAGACCCAGTACTTC	CASTPGGQETQYF
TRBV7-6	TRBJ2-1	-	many	TGTGCCAGCAGCTGGCAGAGCTACAATGAGCAGTTCTTC	CASSWQSYNEQFF
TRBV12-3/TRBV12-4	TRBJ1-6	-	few	TGTGCCAGCAGTTTACACCAGGGAGGTTCACCCCTCCACTTT	CASSLHQGGSPLHF
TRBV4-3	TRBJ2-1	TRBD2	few	TGCGCCAGCAGCCTTACAGCGGGGAGGAACAATGAGCAGTTCTTC	CASSLTAGRNNEQFF
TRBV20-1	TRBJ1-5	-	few	TGCAGTGCTAGATCCGGCCTTGGGGCCCAGCATTTT	CSARSGLGAQHF
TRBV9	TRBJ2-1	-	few	TGTGCCAGCAGCGCCGAATGGGGGCGTCCTGAGCAGTTCTTC	CASSAEWGRPEQFF
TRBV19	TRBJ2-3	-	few	TGTGCCAGTAGTGCACCTGTGGGGGCGAAAGATACGCAGTATTTT	CASSAPVGAKDTQYF
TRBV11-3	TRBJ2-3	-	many	TGTGCCAGCAGCTCCCGCCAGGCGAGCACAGATACGCAGTATTTT	CASSSRQASTDTQYF
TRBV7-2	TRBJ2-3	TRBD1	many	TGTGCCAGCAGCCGACAGCGGACAGGGGGCTACACAGATACGCAGTATTTT	CASSRQRTGGYTDTQYF
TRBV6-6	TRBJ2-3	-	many	TGTGCCAGCAGTTACGGAGGGGCCGGGGATACGCAGTATTTT	CASSYGGAGDTQYF
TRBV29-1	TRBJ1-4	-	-	TGCAGCGCCGAGGGGGGGGGATTCGAAAAACTGTTTTTT	CSAEGGGFEKLFF
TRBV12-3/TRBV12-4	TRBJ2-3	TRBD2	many	TGTGCCAGCAGTTTTGGGGCTAGCGGGGGGACCCACACAGATACGCAGTATTTT	CASSFGASGGTHTDTQYF
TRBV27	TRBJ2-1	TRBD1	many	TGTGCCAGCAACGCTAGACAGGGCCCCTACAATGAGCAGTTCTTC	CASNARQGPYNEQFF
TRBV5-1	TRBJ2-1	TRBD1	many	TGCGCCAGCAGCTTTGGAGGGACAGGGTCAAGGGAGCAGTTCTTC	CASSFGGTGSREQFF
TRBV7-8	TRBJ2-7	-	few	TGTGCCAGCAGCTACCCACAGAGATCCTACGAGCAGTACTTC	CASSYPQRSYEQYF
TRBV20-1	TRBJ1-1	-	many	TGCAGTGCCTCCAGCTTCTTGGAAGCTTTCTTT	CSASSFLEAFF
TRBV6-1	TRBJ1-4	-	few	TGTGCCAGCAGGAAGAACTTGGAACATGAAAAACTGTTTTTT	CASRKNLEHEKLFF
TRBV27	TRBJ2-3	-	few	TGTGCCAGCAGTCCCCCGGGGTTGACGGACTTCACAGATACGCAGTATTTT	CASSPPGLTDFTDTQYF
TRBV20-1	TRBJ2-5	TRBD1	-	TGCAGTGCTAGGACAGGGTCCGTCCCCTACAATGAGCAGTACTTC	CSARTGSVPYNEQYF
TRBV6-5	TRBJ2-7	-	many	TGTGCCACGCACAGAGAGAGCTCCTACGAGCAGTACTTC	CATHRESSYEQYF
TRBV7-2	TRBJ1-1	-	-	TGTGCCAGCAGCTTAAATGTCTTGGGAACTGAAGCTTTCTTT	CASSLNVLGTEAFF
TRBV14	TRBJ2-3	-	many	TGTGCCAGCGCTCTTTATCGGGTCACAGATACGCAGTATTTT	CASALYRVTDTQYF
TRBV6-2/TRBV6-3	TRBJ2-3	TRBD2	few	TGTGCCACAACTAGCGGGGCGAGCACAGATACGCAGTATTTT	CATTSGASTDTQYF
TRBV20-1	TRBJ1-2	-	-	TGCAGTGCCACAGAGGGGGGCTGGGGCTACACCTTC	CSATEGGWGYTF
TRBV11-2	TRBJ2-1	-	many	TGTGCCAGCAGCCCAACCGGGACTGGCTCCTACAATGAGCAGTTCTTC	CASSPTGTGSYNEQFF
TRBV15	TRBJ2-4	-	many	TGTGCCACCAGCCCTAGTCGGGGGACGGGACAGAACATTCAGTACTTC	CATSPSRGTGQNIQYF
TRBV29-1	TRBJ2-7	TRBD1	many	TGCAGCGCAGGACAGGGGGCTTACGAGCAGTACTTC	CSAGQGAYEQYF
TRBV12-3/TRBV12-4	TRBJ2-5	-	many	TGTGCCAGCAGTTTAGTACAGGGGAGGGAGACCCAGTACTTC	CASSLVQGRETQYF
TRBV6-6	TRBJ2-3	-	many	TGTGCCAGCACGTTTCAAGGGGGGGATACGCAGTATTTT	CASTFQGGDTQYF
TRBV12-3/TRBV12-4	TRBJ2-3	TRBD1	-	TGTGCCAACAGAGGGACAGGGGACACGAATACGCAGTATTTT	CANRGTGDTNTQYF
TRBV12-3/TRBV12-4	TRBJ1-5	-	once	TGTGCCAGCAGTTGGACCGCCAATCAGCCCCAGCATTTT	CASSWTANQPQHF
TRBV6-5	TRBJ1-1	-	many	TGTGCCAGCAGTTACTCGATGTCCGGGGCGTACACTGAAGCTTTCTTT	CASSYSMSGAYTEAFF
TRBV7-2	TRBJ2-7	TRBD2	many	TGTGCCAGCAGCTTAGTGCGGGGGGGCAACGAGCAGTACTTC	CASSLVRGGNEQYF
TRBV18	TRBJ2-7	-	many	TGTGCCAGCTCACCCACCGCTACCTCCTACGAGCAGTACTTC	CASSPTATSYEQYF